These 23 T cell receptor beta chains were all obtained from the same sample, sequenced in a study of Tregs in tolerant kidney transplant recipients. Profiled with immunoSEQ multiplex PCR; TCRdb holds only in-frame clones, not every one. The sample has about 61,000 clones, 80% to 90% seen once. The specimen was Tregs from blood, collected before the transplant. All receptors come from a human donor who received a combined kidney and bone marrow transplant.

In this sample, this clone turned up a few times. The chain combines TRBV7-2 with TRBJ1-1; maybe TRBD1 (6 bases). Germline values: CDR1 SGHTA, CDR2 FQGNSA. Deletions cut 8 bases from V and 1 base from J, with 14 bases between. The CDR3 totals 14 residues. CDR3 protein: CASSWGGGNTEAFF. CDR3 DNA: TGTGCCAGCTCTTGGGGGGGCGGGAACACTGAAGCTTTCTTT.

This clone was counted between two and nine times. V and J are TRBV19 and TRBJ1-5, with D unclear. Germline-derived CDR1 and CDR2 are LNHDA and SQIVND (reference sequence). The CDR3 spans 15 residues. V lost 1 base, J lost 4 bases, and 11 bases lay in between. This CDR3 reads CASSIGGWGNQPQHF. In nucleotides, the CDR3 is TGTGCCAGTAGTATAGGGGGTTGGGGTAATCAGCCCCAGCATTTT.

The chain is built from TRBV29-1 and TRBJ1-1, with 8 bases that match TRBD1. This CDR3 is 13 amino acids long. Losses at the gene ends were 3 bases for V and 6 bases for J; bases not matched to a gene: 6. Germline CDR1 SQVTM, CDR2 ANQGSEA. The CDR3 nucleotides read TGCAGCGTTGACCGTCGGACAGGGTCTGAAGCTTTCTTT. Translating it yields CSVDRRTGSEAFF.

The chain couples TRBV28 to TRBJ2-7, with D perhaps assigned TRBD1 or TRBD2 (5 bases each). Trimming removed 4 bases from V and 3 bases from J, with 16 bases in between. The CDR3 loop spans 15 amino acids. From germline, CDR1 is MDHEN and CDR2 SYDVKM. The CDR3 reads CASSSPGADLYEQYF. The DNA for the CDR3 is TGTGCCAGCAGTTCGCCCGGGGCCGACCTCTACGAGCAGTACTTC.

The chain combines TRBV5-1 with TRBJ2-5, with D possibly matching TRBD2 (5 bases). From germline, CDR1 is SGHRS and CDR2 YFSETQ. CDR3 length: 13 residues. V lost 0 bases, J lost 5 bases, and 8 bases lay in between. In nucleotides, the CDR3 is TGCGCCAGCAGCTTGGTCGGCGGGGAGACCCAGTACTTC. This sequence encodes CASSLVGGETQYF.

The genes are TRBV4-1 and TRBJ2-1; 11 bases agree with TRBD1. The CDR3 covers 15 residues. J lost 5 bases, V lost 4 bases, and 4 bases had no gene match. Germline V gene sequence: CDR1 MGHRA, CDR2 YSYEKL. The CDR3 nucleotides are TGCGCCAGCAGCCGCGGACAGGGGGCCAACAATGAGCAGTTCTTC. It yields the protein CASSRGQGANNEQFF.

CDR3 nucleotide sequence: TGTGCCAGCAGCTTCGATTCTAGCGGAGATACGCAGTATTTT. It encodes CASSFDSSGDTQYF. V and J are TRBV5-4 and TRBJ2-3; TRBD2 agrees at 7 bases. Trimming cost V 2 bases and J 5 bases; bases outside gene matches: 5. This CDR3 has 14 residues. Germline CDR1 and CDR2: SGHNT and YYREEE (reference sequence).

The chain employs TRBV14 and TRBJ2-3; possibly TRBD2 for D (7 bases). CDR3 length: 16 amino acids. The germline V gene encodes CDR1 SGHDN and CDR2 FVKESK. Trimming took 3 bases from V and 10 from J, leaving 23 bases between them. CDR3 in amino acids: CASSHITGLAGLAQYF. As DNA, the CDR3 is TGTGCCAGCAGCCACATAACAGGGTTAGCGGGTCTCGCGCAGTATTTT.

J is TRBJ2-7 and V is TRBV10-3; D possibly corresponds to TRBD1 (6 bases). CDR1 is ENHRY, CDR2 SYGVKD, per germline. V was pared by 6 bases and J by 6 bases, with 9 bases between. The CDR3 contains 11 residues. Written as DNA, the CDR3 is TGTGCCATCAGCGGACAGAGCGAGCAGTACTTC. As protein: CAISGQSEQYF.

CDR3 amino acids: CASSWDRGNYGYTF. The CDR3 nucleotides are TGTGCCAGCAGTTGGGACAGGGGGAACTATGGCTACACCTTC. This chain uses TRBV2 with TRBJ1-2, with 11 bases aligning to TRBD1. Germline V gene lookup returns CDR1 SNHLY and CDR2 FYNNEI. This CDR3 comprises 14 residues. Trimming removed 5 bases from V and 2 bases from J; junction bases left unmatched: 1.

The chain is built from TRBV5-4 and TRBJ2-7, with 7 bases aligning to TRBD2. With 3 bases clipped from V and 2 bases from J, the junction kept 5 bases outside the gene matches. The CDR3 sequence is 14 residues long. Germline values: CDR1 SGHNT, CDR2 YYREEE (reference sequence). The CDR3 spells CASSWGGEAYEQYF. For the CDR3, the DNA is TGTGCCAGCAGCTGGGGGGGTGAAGCCTACGAGCAGTACTTC.

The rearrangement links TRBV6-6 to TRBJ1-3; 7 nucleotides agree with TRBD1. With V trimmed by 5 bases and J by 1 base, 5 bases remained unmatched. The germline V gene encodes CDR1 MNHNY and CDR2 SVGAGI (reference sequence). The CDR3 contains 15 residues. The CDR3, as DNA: TGTGCCAGCAGTAAGCGACAGGGTTCTGGAAACACCATATATTTT. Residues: CASSKRQGSGNTIYF.

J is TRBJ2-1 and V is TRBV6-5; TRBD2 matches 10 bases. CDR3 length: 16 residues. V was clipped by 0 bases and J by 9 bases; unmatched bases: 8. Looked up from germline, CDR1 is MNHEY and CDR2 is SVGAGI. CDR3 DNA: TGTGCCAGCAGTTACTCAAGACTAGCGGGTGCCGGTGAGCAGTTCTTC. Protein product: CASSYSRLAGAGEQFF.

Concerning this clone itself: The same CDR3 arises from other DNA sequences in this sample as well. The DNA of the CDR3 is TGTGCCAGCTCACCGGCGGACCACTCTGGAAACACCATATATTTT. The encoded protein is CASSPADHSGNTIYF. The chain carries TRBV18 and TRBJ1-3; D remains unclear. Looked up from germline, CDR1 is KGHSH and CDR2 is LQKENI. Trimming pared 3 bases from V and 0 bases from J, leaving 9 bases between. The CDR3 covers 15 residues.

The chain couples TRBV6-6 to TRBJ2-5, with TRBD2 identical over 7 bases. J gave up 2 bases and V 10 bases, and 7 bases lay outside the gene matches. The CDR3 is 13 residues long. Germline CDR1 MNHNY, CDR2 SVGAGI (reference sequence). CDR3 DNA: TGTGCCACCGGGGGACTATTACAAGAGACCCAGTACTTC. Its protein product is CATGGLLQETQYF.

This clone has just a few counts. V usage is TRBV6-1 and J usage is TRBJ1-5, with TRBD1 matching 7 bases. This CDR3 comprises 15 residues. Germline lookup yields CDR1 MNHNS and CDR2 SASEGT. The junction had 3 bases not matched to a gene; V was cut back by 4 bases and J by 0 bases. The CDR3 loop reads CASSAGTVSNQPQHF. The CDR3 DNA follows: TGTGCCAGCAGTGCCGGGACAGTTAGCAATCAGCCCCAGCATTTT.

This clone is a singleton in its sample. The CDR3 sequence: CAGGTASNQPQHF. The CDR3 DNA reads TGTGCCGGGGGAACGGCCAGCAATCAGCCCCAGCATTTT. This sequence joins TRBV28 and TRBJ1-5; D perhaps matches TRBD1 (5 bases). The CDR3 runs 13 residues. V was cut by 11 bases and J by 1 base, with 12 bases left in between. Germline CDR1 is MDHEN and CDR2 is SYDVKM.

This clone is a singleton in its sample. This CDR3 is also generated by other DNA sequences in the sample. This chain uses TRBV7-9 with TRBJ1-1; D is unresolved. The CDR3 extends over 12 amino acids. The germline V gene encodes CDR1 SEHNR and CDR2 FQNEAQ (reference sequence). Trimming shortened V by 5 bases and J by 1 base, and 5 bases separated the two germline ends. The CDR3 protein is CASSPRNTEAFF. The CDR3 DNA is TGTGCCAGCAGCCCCAGGAACACTGAAGCTTTCTTT.

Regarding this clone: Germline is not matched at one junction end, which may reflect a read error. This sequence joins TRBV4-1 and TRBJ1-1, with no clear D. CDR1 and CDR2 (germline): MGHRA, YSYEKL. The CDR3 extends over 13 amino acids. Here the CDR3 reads CASGQGLLTEAFF. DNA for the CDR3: TGCGCCAGCGGCCAAGGACTACTCACTGAAGCTTTCTTT.

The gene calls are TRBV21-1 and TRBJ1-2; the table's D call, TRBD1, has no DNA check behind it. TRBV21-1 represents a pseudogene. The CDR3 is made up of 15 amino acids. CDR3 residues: CASSRGTGYYYGYTF. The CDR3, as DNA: TGTGCCAGCAGCAGAGGGACAGGGTATTACTATGGCTACACCTTC.

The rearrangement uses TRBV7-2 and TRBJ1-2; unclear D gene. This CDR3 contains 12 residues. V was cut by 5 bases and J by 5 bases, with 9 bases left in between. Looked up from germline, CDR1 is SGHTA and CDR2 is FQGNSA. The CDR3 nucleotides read TGTGCCAGCAGCCCTTCTTTTTATGGCTACACCTTC. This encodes CASSPSFYGYTF.

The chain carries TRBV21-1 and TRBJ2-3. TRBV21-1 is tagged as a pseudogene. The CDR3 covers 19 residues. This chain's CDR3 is CASSKAHLLLAEGGDTQYF. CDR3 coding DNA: TGTGCCAGCAGCAAAGCCCATCTACTTTTAGCGGAGGGGGGAGATACGCAGTATTTT.

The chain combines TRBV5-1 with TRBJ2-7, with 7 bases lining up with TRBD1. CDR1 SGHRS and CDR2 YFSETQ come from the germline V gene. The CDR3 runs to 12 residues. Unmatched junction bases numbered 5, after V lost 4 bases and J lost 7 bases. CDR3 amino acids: CASSRDSLEQYF. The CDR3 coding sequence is TGCGCCAGCAGCAGGGACAGCCTTGAGCAGTACTTC. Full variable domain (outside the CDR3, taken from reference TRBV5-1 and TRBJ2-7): KAGVTQTPRYLIKTRGQQVTLSCSPISGHRSVSWYQQTPGQGLQFLFEYFSETQRNKGNFPGRFSGRQFSNSRSEMNVSTLELGDSALYLCASSRDSLEQYFGPGTRLTVT.